This T cell receptor (beta chain) was sequenced for a study of OX40 agonist ivuxolimab in advanced cancers. Study observations and caveats: On average, CD8+ T cells had more expanded clones than CD4+.

As concerns this clone: Its antigen remains unidentified.

The CDR3 is 16 residues long. Germline V gene data show CDR1 as MDHEN and CDR2 as SYDVKM. V lost 3 bases and J lost 4, with 16 bases in between. Here immunoSEQ multiplex PCR was the method, and the copy in TCRdb shows in-frame clones only, minus some. The sample yields about 42,000 clones, around 84% seen once. This clonotype was sampled from an adult with an advanced solid tumor such as melanoma, head and neck, liver or kidney cancer. The J gene is TRBJ1-5, the V gene TRBV28; unclear D gene. The sequenced sample was CD4+ or CD8+ T cells sorted from blood, obtained in a trial of the OX40 agonist ivuxolimab. In DNA form, the CDR3 reads TGTGCCAGCAGTTTCCTCCGGACTCCTCCTAATCAGCCCCAGCATTTT. Residues: CASSFLRTPPNQPQHF.